The 11 T cell receptor beta chains below were found in one sample sequenced in a study of post-analysis software for immune sequencing data. Findings of the study overall: Patients carried roughly 5 TRBV segments more frequently than controls did, and TRBV5-6, TRBV5-1 and TRBV20-1 were among them.

These receptors have no known antigen. Every TCR beta cDNA library bore unique molecular identifiers. TCRdb re-called the PCR reads through MiXCR, storing one row per CDR3 protein. This repertoire shows fewer than 850,000 distinct CDR3 sequences, 30% found once; its top ten account for around 0.56%. The sequencing input was blood. Source of these receptors: a girl aged 10 to 17 with multiple sclerosis.

The chain is built from TRBV29-1 and TRBJ2-5; 10 nucleotides align to TRBD1. V trimming: 4 bases; J trimming: 1 base; junction bases outside the gene matches: 6. Germline CDR1 SQVTM, CDR2 ANQGSEA. The CDR3 runs to 15 residues. The CDR3 spells CSVGDDRGLQETQYF. CDR3 DNA: TGCAGCGTTGGGGATGACAGGGGGCTCCAAGAGACCCAGTACTTC.

This clonotype was recorded at least ten times. The CDR3 spells CSVPGGAASGSLTDTQYF. As DNA, the CDR3 is TGCAGCGTTCCCGGCGGGGCAGCTAGCGGGAGTTTGACAGATACGCAGTATTTT. The chain is built from TRBV29-1 and TRBJ2-3; 10 positions match TRBD2. V lost 5 bases and J lost 3; bases outside the gene matches: 17. The CDR3 consists of 18 residues. The germline gives CDR1 SQVTM, CDR2 ANQGSEA.

The gene calls are TRBV20-1 and TRBJ2-7, with 8 bases aligning to TRBD1. The CDR3 contains 15 residues. Germline CDR1 DFQATT, CDR2 SNEGSKA (reference sequence). Trimming cost V 6 bases and J 2 bases; bases outside gene matches: 12. The CDR3 protein is CSARRPGTGPYEQYF. DNA of the CDR3: TGCAGTGCACGGAGGCCCGGGACAGGACCCTACGAGCAGTACTTC.

This clonotype has more than one count but fewer than ten. J is TRBJ2-1 and V is TRBV12-5; the match to TRBD1 covers 8 bases. CDR3 size: 17 residues. CDR1 and CDR2 from the germline V gene are LGHNT and FRNRAP. The V segment lost 0 bases and the J segment 4 bases; nucleotides outside the gene matches: 8. CDR3 amino acids: CASGLVLGTGVYNEQFF. CDR3 DNA sequence: TGTGCTAGTGGTTTGGTACTGGGGACAGGAGTTTACAATGAGCAGTTCTTC.

The chain couples TRBV20-1 to TRBJ2-1; D possibly uses TRBD1 or TRBD2 (5 bases each). CDR1 and CDR2 (germline): DFQATT, SNEGSKA (reference sequence). Trimming left V 4 bases short and J 4 bases short, with 17 bases between. CDR3 length equals 15 residues. CDR3 bases: TGCAGTGCTATCGGGATCTCGCAGGGATACAATGAGCAGTTCTTC. This gives the protein CSAIGISQGYNEQFF.

This clonotype was recorded a few times. The chain couples TRBV4-3 to TRBJ1-1; 7 bases are a match to TRBD1. From germline, CDR1 is LGHNA and CDR2 YSLEER. With V trimmed by 2 bases and J by 1 base, 10 bases remained unmatched. The CDR3 sequence is 17 residues long. CDR3 in DNA: TGCGCCAGCAGCCAACGCGGACCGGGACAGAAGAACACTGAAGCTTTCTTT. This translates into CASSQRGPGQKNTEAFF.

The chain links TRBV18 to TRBJ2-6; D not certain. Germline lookup yields CDR1 KGHSH and CDR2 LQKENI. With 1 base removed from V and 8 bases from J, the gap between germline ends came to 6 bases. CDR3 size: 13 residues. This CDR3 is CASSPLSTNVLTF. DNA for the CDR3: TGTGCCAGCTCACCACTTTCGACCAACGTCCTGACTTTC.

This clonotype was seen a few times. This chain uses TRBV28 with TRBJ2-7; 9 positions agree with TRBD1. V dropped 3 bases and J dropped 6; count of bases not matched to a gene: 6. This CDR3 spans 14 amino acids. Germline V gives CDR1 MDHEN, CDR2 SYDVKM. The CDR3 is CASSLATTGGEQYF. DNA for the CDR3: TGTGCCAGCAGTTTGGCTACGACAGGGGGCGAGCAGTACTTC. Full variable domain (missing parts from reference TRBV28 and TRBJ2-7): DVKVTQSSRYLVKRTGEKVFLECVQDMDHENMFWYRQDPGLGLRLIYFSYDVKMKEKGDIPEGYSVSREKKERFSLILESASTNQTSMYLCASSLATTGGEQYFGPGTRLTVT.

This clonotype was counted between two and nine times. V usage is TRBV10-3 and J usage is TRBJ2-7, with D tentatively TRBD2 (5 bases). CDR1 and CDR2 (germline): ENHRY, SYGVKD. V lost 4 bases and J lost 4, with 11 bases in between. The CDR3 consists of 13 residues. CDR3 sequence reads: CAISVPGSYEQYF. CDR3 nucleotide sequence: TGTGCCATCAGTGTCCCGGGATCATACGAGCAGTACTTC.

The V call is TRBV7-2, the J call TRBJ2-3; 9 bases map to TRBD2. Germline V gene lookup returns CDR1 SGHTA and CDR2 FQGNSA. CDR3 length: 16 residues. V was pared by 3 bases and J by 2 bases, with 6 bases of the junction left unmatched. This CDR3 is CASSFLRGLATDTQYF. The CDR3 DNA reads as TGTGCCAGCAGCTTCCTTCGGGGACTAGCCACAGATACGCAGTATTTT.

This clonotype was picked up a small number of times. The chain combines TRBV6-5 with TRBJ2-7; the D is unclear. The CDR3 extends over 12 amino acids. The V and J ends lost 0 bases and 6 bases respectively, with 6 bases between them. Germline values: CDR1 MNHEY, CDR2 SVGAGI. CDR3 loop: CASSYSEGEQYF. CDR3 bases: TGTGCCAGCAGTTACTCAGAAGGCGAGCAGTACTTC.